This TCR beta chain was recorded in a study of cytomegalovirus exposure and HLA in healthy donors. Findings of the study overall: Sequencing likely caused a cluster of highly shared sequence variants.

The CDR3 is made up of 13 amino acids. V was pared by 2 bases and J by 8 bases, with 5 bases of the junction left unmatched. Germline assignment: CDR1 SEHNR and CDR2 FQNEAQ (reference sequence). Primers for the PCR totalled 60 Vbeta and 13 Jbeta. Using immunoSEQ multiplex PCR, the repertoire was profiled, and TCRdb retains in-frame clones only, with some absent. The sample yields 120,000 or so clones, around 80% seen once. About this clone itself: Its antigen is undetermined.

V is TRBV7-9 and J is TRBJ1-2, with 7 positions matching TRBD1. The TCR sequence derives from a man younger than 40 in good health and CMV-seronegative. The sample taken for sequencing was PBMCs. CDR3 sequence: CASSLIQGLGYTF. The CDR3 coding sequence is TGTGCCAGCAGCTTAATACAGGGGCTGGGCTACACCTTC.